Given below is one T cell receptor (beta chain) in context. Its antigen is not identified. Looked up from germline, CDR1 is SGHRS and CDR2 is YFSETQ. This CDR3 spans 13 amino acids. With 1 base removed from V and 7 bases from J, the gap between germline ends came to 8 bases. This sample was taken from a study of T cells in narcolepsy. Study information: Donors had narcolepsy type 1 or type 2, or were healthy controls. Study-wide findings and caveats: Autoreactive clonotypes reportedly recurred in blood of same and different patients, not controls. Autoreactive clone sequences were missing from some blood memory CD4+ repertoires. Comparing one patient's CSF and blood CD4+ clonotypes highlighted HCRT- and TRIB2-specific autoreactive clonotypes.

Method: immunoSEQ multiplex PCR; TCRdb's copy keeps in-frame clones and lacks some. This sample carries fewer than 35,000 clones, 75% to 90% of them seen once, and the ten largest clones take around 3%. This receptor was obtained from a human donor with narcolepsy. The sample was CD45RA- memory CD4+ T cells from PBMCs. This rearrangement joins TRBV5-1 to TRBJ2-2; D remains unclear. DNA of the CDR3: TGCGCCAGCAGCTTGAGGGCGAACGGGGAGCTGTTTTTT. Amino acids: CASSLRANGELFF.